This T cell receptor beta chain is drawn from a study of blood T cell repertoires in COVID-19. Libraries were prepared by immunoSEQ multiplex PCR; TCRdb keeps only in-frame clonotypes and omits some of them. The top ten clones hold roughly 5.8% of a sample with around 250,000 clones, 65% to 85% of them seen once. This CDR3 is 17 amino acids long. The germline gives CDR1 SGHRS, CDR2 YFSETQ. The V gene end was trimmed by 4 bases and the J gene end by 2 bases; junction bases not matched to a gene: 10. The genes are TRBV5-1 and TRBJ2-2, with 8 bases matching TRBD1. Material for sequencing was peripheral blood. The sequence derives from an elderly man with acute or convalescent COVID-19. CDR3 region: CASSLDATGGNTGELFF. The DNA of the CDR3 is TGCGCCAGCAGCCTAGATGCTACAGGGGGTAACACCGGGGAGCTGTTTTTT.